Listed here is a single TCR beta chain. Its antigen is not known. Collection occurred without any documented infections or immune events in donors. This sample was taken from a study of identifying expanded T cells in peripheral blood. Generated by immunoSEQ multiplex PCR, the TCRdb table keeps only in-frame clones and is missing some. The sample includes around 130,000 clones, 65% to 90% of them seen just once. Study-level points and caveats: Across healthy donors, higher total template counts meant significantly greater approximately 2-week count variance. Over two and four weeks, about 15 and 19 clones changed, versus roughly 1.2 between replicates.

This TCR came from a person between 18 and 70 years old in good health. The source material was blood.

DNA for the CDR3: TGTGCCAGCAGACGGGACAGGGGACATGAGACCCAGTACTTC. This encodes CASRRDRGHETQYF. This chain joins TRBV6-5 and TRBJ2-5, with 10 bases fitting TRBD1. CDR3 length: 14 residues. In germline, CDR1 is MNHEY, CDR2 SVGAGI. J gave up 5 bases and V 6 bases, and 6 bases lay outside the gene matches.